This entry lists 32 T cell receptor beta chains sequenced from one sample in a study of regulatory T cells in long-lasting Graves disease. iRepertoire HTBI primers and Arm-PCR of CDR3 regions built TCR beta libraries. Each CDR3 protein gets one entry after TCRdb re-called the multiplex PCR reads with MiXCR. The top ten clones hold more than 55% of a sample with about 310,000 distinct CDR3 sequences, 20% to 25% of them seen once. Documented time point: persistent/refractory GD, antithyroid drugs over 5 years with positive TRAb. Generation of the TCR library employed RNA extracted from PBMCs. This specimen consisted of peripheral blood mononuclear cells (PBMCs), obtained when the disease was refractory, from a patient treated with antithyroid drugs. The receptor set was obtained from a female donor with Graves disease.

This clonotype came up a few times. The rearrangement links TRBV28 to TRBJ2-5, with D perhaps matching TRBD1 (5 bases). In germline, CDR1 is MDHEN, CDR2 SYDVKM. V lost 3 bases to trimming and J lost 1 base, with 12 bases between them. The CDR3 length is 15 residues. CDR3 bases: TGTGCCAGCAGTTTGACGCAGGGTGCCCAAGAGACCCAGTACTTC. Encoded protein: CASSLTQGAQETQYF. The entire variable domain, with the rest obtained from reference TRBV28 and TRBJ2-5, is as follows: DVKVTQSSRYLVKRTGEKVFLECVQDMDHENMFWYRQDPGLGLRLIYFSYDVKMKEKGDIPEGYSVSREKKERFSLILESASTNQTSMYLCASSLTQGAQETQYFGPGTRLLVL.

This clonotype was recorded a few times. The J gene is TRBJ2-5, the V gene TRBV7-2; D unresolved. Germline V gene lookup returns CDR1 SGHTA and CDR2 FQGNSA. The CDR3 contains 12 residues. The V end lost 4 bases, the J end lost 11 bases, and 14 bases lay between the germline ends. The CDR3 reads CASSSAVGEQYF. Here the CDR3 DNA reads TGTGCCAGCAGCTCCGCCGTGGGTGAGCAGTACTTC.

This clonotype appeared many times. J is TRBJ1-2 and V is TRBV2, with D maybe TRBD1 (5 bases). Germline lookup yields CDR1 SNHLY and CDR2 FYNNEI. The CDR3 runs 13 residues. The V end lost 7 bases, the J end lost 2 bases, and 11 bases lay between the germline ends. The DNA for the CDR3 is TGTGCCAGCATTGAGCGGGGGAACTATGGCTACACCTTC. Its protein is CASIERGNYGYTF.

This clonotype was seen a handful of times. The chain combines TRBV7-9 with TRBJ1-1; D gene ambiguous. The CDR3 totals 14 residues. V lost 2 bases to trimming and J lost 1 base, with 8 bases between them. Germline V gene data show CDR1 as SEHNR and CDR2 as FQNEAQ (reference sequence). CDR3 bases: TGTGCCAGCAGCTTATTGGGCGAGAACACTGAAGCTTTCTTT. Protein product: CASSLLGENTEAFF.

V is TRBV19 and J is TRBJ1-5; 7 nucleotides align to TRBD1. Germline loops: CDR1 LNHDA, CDR2 SQIVND (reference sequence). Unmatched junction bases numbered 6, after V lost 7 bases and J lost 0 bases. The CDR3 extends over 15 amino acids. CDR3 nucleotide sequence: TGTGCCAGTACTGACAGGGATTATAGCAATCAGCCCCAGCATTTT. Amino acid sequence: CASTDRDYSNQPQHF.

The table lists this clonotype with many counts. The chain carries TRBV6-1 and TRBJ1-2; no clear D gene. Trimming left V 8 bases short and J 7 bases short, with 14 bases between. There are 12 residues in the CDR3. Germline assignment: CDR1 MNHNS and CDR2 SASEGT. The CDR3 here is CASFDRLGGYTF. For the CDR3, the DNA is TGTGCCAGCTTCGACCGTCTCGGTGGCTACACCTTC.

This clonotype was detected many times. V and J are TRBV2 and TRBJ2-7; D gene uncertain. CDR3 size: 10 residues. Trimming removed 7 bases at V and 4 bases at J, with 5 bases between. The germline V gene has CDR1 SNHLY and CDR2 FYNNEI. CDR3 amino acids: CASKGYEQYF. The CDR3 DNA reads as TGTGCCAGCAAGGGTTACGAGCAGTACTTC. Based on the CDR3 plus reference TRBV2 and TRBJ2-7, the full variable domain is EPEVTQTPSHQVTQMGQEVILRCVPISNHLYFYWYRQILGQKVEFLVSFYNNEISEKSEIFDDQFSVERPDGSNFTLKIRSTKLEDSAMYFCASKGYEQYFGPGTRLTVT.

The V and J genes are TRBV29-1 and TRBJ2-7, with 10 positions matching TRBD2. V gave up 2 bases and J gave up 6 bases; unmatched junction bases: 7. CDR3 size: 14 residues. The germline V gene encodes CDR1 SQVTM and CDR2 ANQGSEA. The CDR3 spells CSVERSSGSREQYF. CDR3 in DNA: TGCAGCGTTGAAAGGTCTAGCGGGAGCCGCGAGCAGTACTTC.

This clonotype was recorded many times. This may be a read error, as it is one base from a much larger clone. The chain employs TRBV6-2 or TRBV6-3 and TRBJ2-7, with D unclear. V lost 2 bases and J lost 2, with 1 base in between. CDR3 length equals 11 residues. Germline CDR1 is MNHEY and CDR2 is SVGEGT. The DNA for the CDR3 is TGTGCCAGCAGTTACACCTACGAGCAGTACTTC. Translated, it gives CASSYTYEQYF.

This clonotype was picked up a small number of times. The rearrangement links TRBV5-1 to TRBJ2-7; TRBD2 matches 10 bases. V gave up 4 bases and J gave up 2 bases; unmatched junction bases: 6. Germline V gene sequence: CDR1 SGHRS, CDR2 YFSETQ. CDR3 length equals 15 residues. In nucleotides, the CDR3 is TGCGCCAGCAGCGCTTTAGCGGGAGGAACCTACGAGCAGTACTTC. The encoded protein is CASSALAGGTYEQYF. The entire variable domain, with the rest obtained from reference TRBV5-1 and TRBJ2-7, is as follows: KAGVTQTPRYLIKTRGQQVTLSCSPISGHRSVSWYQQTPGQGLQFLFEYFSETQRNKGNFPGRFSGRQFSNSRSEMNVSTLELGDSALYLCASSALAGGTYEQYFGPGTRLTVT.

This clonotype has more than one count but fewer than ten. The V call is TRBV7-2, the J call TRBJ2-4; D might be TRBD1 (6 bases). Germline V gives CDR1 SGHTA, CDR2 FQGNSA. The CDR3 totals 13 residues. Trimming removed 3 bases from V and 6 bases from J, with 9 bases in between. The CDR3 DNA sequence: TGTGCCAGCAGCTTCAACAGGGCAAACATTCAGTACTTC. Translation gives CASSFNRANIQYF.

In this sample, this clonotype turned up many times. V gene TRBV6-5 combines with J gene TRBJ2-7; 8 positions agree with TRBD2. Germline CDR1 reads MNHEY; CDR2 reads SVGAGI. This CDR3 comprises 14 residues. With V trimmed by 2 bases and J by 7 bases, 7 bases remained unmatched. The CDR3 region has the DNA TGTGCCAGCAGTTACCAGGGACTAGGAAGTGAGCAGTACTTC. It yields the protein CASSYQGLGSEQYF.

This clonotype showed up many times. This chain links TRBV5-8 with TRBJ2-7, with TRBD2 as a possible D gene (6 bases). This CDR3 spans 14 amino acids. V lost 4 bases and J lost 0, with 11 bases in between. Germline CDR1 and CDR2: SGHTS and YDEGEE. CDR3 sequence (DNA): TGTGCCAGCAGCGGCGGGACGCTCTCCTACGAGCAGTACTTC. It specifies CASSGGTLSYEQYF. Based on the CDR3 plus reference TRBV5-8 and TRBJ2-7, the full variable domain is EAGVTQSPTHLIKTRGQQATLRCSPISGHTSVYWYQQALGLGLQFLLWYDEGEERNRGNFPPRFSGRQFPNYSSELNVNALELEDSALYLCASSGGTLSYEQYFGPGTRLTVT.

The rearrangement joins TRBV30 to TRBJ1-1; D may be TRBD1 (5 bases). Trimming stripped 4 bases from V and 3 bases from J, with 12 bases between. Germline CDR1 is GTSNPN and CDR2 is SVGIG (reference sequence). This CDR3 is 13 amino acids long. Here the CDR3 reads CAWTPLQDTEAFF. In nucleotides, the CDR3 is TGTGCCTGGACCCCCTTACAGGACACTGAAGCTTTCTTT.

Many counts were recorded for this clonotype. This chain joins TRBV2 and TRBJ2-2; D tentatively reads TRBD1 or TRBD2 (5 bases each). This CDR3 has 16 residues. Germline V gene data show CDR1 as SNHLY and CDR2 as FYNNEI. V was cut by 2 bases and J by 3 bases, with 13 bases left in between. Here the CDR3 DNA reads TGTGCCAGCAGTGAATATCCCGGGACGGACACCGGGGAGCTGTTTTTT. This translates into CASSEYPGTDTGELFF.

A few counts support this clonotype. The J gene is TRBJ2-2, the V gene TRBV13; 9 bases match TRBD2. There are 14 residues in the CDR3. CDR1 and CDR2 (germline): PRHDT, FYEKMQ (reference sequence). With 7 bases clipped from V and 7 bases from J, the junction kept 7 bases outside the gene matches. The CDR3 region is CASKLAGEGGELFF. The CDR3 region has the DNA TGTGCCAGCAAGTTAGCGGGAGAAGGCGGGGAGCTGTTTTTT.

This clonotype has more than one count but fewer than ten. The rearrangement links TRBV3-1 to TRBJ2-4, with unresolved D. Germline V gene lookup returns CDR1 LGHDT and CDR2 YNNKEL (reference sequence). The CDR3 has 12 amino acids. V dropped 0 bases and J dropped 15 bases, with 12 bases sitting between them. The CDR3 sequence: CASSQDSGPRYF. The CDR3 coding sequence is TGTGCCAGCAGCCAAGATTCGGGTCCCCGGTACTTC.

This clonotype has just a few counts. J is TRBJ1-1 and V is TRBV27, with 8 bases lining up with TRBD1. The CDR3 totals 15 residues. CDR1 MNHEY and CDR2 SMNVEV come from the germline V gene (reference sequence). The junction had 9 bases not matched to a gene; V was cut back by 6 bases and J by 3 bases. CDR3 protein: CASRIQTGAYTEAFF. CDR3 sequence (DNA): TGTGCCAGCAGAATCCAGACAGGGGCTTACACTGAAGCTTTCTTT.

This clonotype appeared many times. The rearrangement joins TRBV2 to TRBJ2-7; TRBD1 matches at 10 bases. CDR3 length equals 14 residues. V gave up 6 bases and J gave up 5 bases; unmatched junction bases: 7. Per the germline V gene, CDR1 is SNHLY and CDR2 is FYNNEI. The CDR3 loop is CASSSGTGDDEQYF. For the CDR3, the DNA is TGTGCCAGCAGCTCCGGGACAGGGGACGACGAGCAGTACTTC.

This chain uses TRBV28 with TRBJ2-2; D call uncertain. The CDR3 contains 14 residues. Trimming took off 3 bases at V and 4 bases at J, with 9 bases between the two ends. Germline V CDR1 and CDR2: MDHEN, SYDVKM. CDR3 sequence reads: CASSFWQSTGELFF. The CDR3 DNA reads as TGTGCCAGCAGTTTTTGGCAGAGCACCGGGGAGCTGTTTTTT.

This clonotype was detected only a few times. V usage is TRBV5-4 and J usage is TRBJ2-5; TRBD2 agrees at 14 bases. Germline V gene data show CDR1 as SGHNT and CDR2 as YYREEE (reference sequence). The CDR3 is 18 residues long. Unmatched junction bases numbered 10, after V lost 4 bases and J lost 2 bases. The CDR3 nucleotides are TGTGCCAGCAGCCCCGGACTAGCGGGAGGATGGGGACAAGAGACCCAGTACTTC. Protein product: CASSPGLAGGWGQETQYF.

Notes on this clonotype: The junction does not match germline at one end; this may be a read error. This chain connects TRBV6-5 to TRBJ2-7; perhaps TRBD1 as D (5 bases). Germline V CDR1 and CDR2: MNHEY, SVGAGI. CDR3 length: 14 residues. The chain's CDR3 is CASSWWGFSHEQYF. CDR3 sequence (DNA): TGTGCCAGCAGTTGGTGGGGCTTCTCCCACGAGCAGTACTTC.

This clonotype was counted many times. The V and J genes are TRBV27 and TRBJ2-7, with 8 bases fitting TRBD2. The length of the CDR3 is 16 residues. Germline V lookup: CDR1 MNHEY, CDR2 SMNVEV (reference sequence). J lost 2 bases, V lost 3 bases, and 9 bases had no gene match. This CDR3 is CASSFRGREGPYEQYF. The CDR3 DNA reads as TGTGCCAGCAGTTTCCGGGGACGGGAGGGCCCCTACGAGCAGTACTTC.

This clonotype was seen more than once but under ten times. The chain uses TRBV11-2 and TRBJ2-5; 8 bases agree with TRBD2. The end of the DNA is better explained by TRBJ2-1, so the J call may be wrong. The length of the CDR3 is 15 residues. In germline, CDR1 is SGHAT, CDR2 FQNNGV. As DNA, the CDR3 is TGTGCCAGCAGCTTAACTTCGGGAGGGCCATCTGAGCAGTTCTTC. It yields the protein CASSLTSGGPSEQFF.

The chain is built from TRBV28 and TRBJ1-5; D remains ambiguous. Trimming left V 6 bases short and J 6 bases short, with 9 bases between. CDR1 MDHEN and CDR2 SYDVKM come from the germline V gene. There are 12 residues in the CDR3. For the CDR3, the DNA is TGTGCCAGCAGATTTCTTGGTCAGCCCCAGCATTTT. As protein: CASRFLGQPQHF.

This clonotype has ten or more counts. The chain recombines TRBV18 with TRBJ2-5; possibly TRBD2 for D (5 bases). The CDR3 runs 14 residues. Trimming stripped 2 bases from V and 2 bases from J, with 9 bases between. The germline gives CDR1 KGHSH, CDR2 LQKENI. CDR3: CASSPSGPQETQYF. The CDR3 DNA sequence: TGTGCCAGCTCACCAAGCGGTCCGCAAGAGACCCAGTACTTC. The full variable domain, its missing parts supplied by reference TRBV18 and TRBJ2-5, is NAGVMQNPRHLVRRRGQEARLRCSPMKGHSHVYWYRQLPEEGLKFMVYLQKENIIDESGMPKERFSAEFPKEGPSILRIQQVVRGDSAAYFCASSPSGPQETQYFGPGTRLLVL.

This clonotype was counted once. J is TRBJ2-4 and V is TRBV28; 13 bases are shared with TRBD2. Germline assignment: CDR1 MDHEN and CDR2 SYDVKM. The CDR3 covers 15 residues. V gave up 4 bases and J gave up 6 bases; unmatched junction bases: 3. In DNA, the CDR3 is TGTGCCAGCAGTTGGACTAGCGGGAGCGGAAACATTCAGTACTTC. Translated, it gives CASSWTSGSGNIQYF. Drawing the rest from reference TRBV28 and TRBJ2-4, the complete variable domain is DVKVTQSSRYLVKRTGEKVFLECVQDMDHENMFWYRQDPGLGLRLIYFSYDVKMKEKGDIPEGYSVSREKKERFSLILESASTNQTSMYLCASSWTSGSGNIQYFGAGTRLSVL.

This clonotype was counted ten times or more. V gene TRBV2 combines with J gene TRBJ2-7; 7 nucleotides align to TRBD2. Germline lookup yields CDR1 SNHLY and CDR2 FYNNEI. J gave up 2 bases and V 11 bases, and 12 bases lay outside the gene matches. The CDR3 runs 14 residues. DNA for the CDR3: TGTGCCTCCCTCTTAGCGGGCTTTGCCTACGAGCAGTACTTC. Amino acids: CASLLAGFAYEQYF.

This clonotype has more than one count but fewer than ten. This chain connects TRBV3-1 to TRBJ2-4, with D uncertain. Trimming left V 3 bases short and J 7 bases short, with 4 bases between. The length of the CDR3 is 11 residues. Germline lookup yields CDR1 LGHDT and CDR2 YNNKEL (reference sequence). In DNA form, the CDR3 reads TGTGCCAGCAGCCACACTAACATTCAGTACTTC. It is translated as CASSHTNIQYF. Together with reference TRBV3-1 and TRBJ2-4, the CDR3 gives the full variable domain: DTAVSQTPKYLVTQMGNDKSIKCEQNLGHDTMYWYKQDSKKFLKIMFSYNNKELIINETVPNRFSPKSPDKAHLNLHINSLELGDSAVYFCASSHTNIQYFGAGTRLSVL.

Many counts were recorded for this clonotype. The rearrangement joins TRBV7-9 to TRBJ1-2; no reliable D call. Trimming shortened V by 0 bases and J by 6 bases, and 11 bases separated the two germline ends. Germline CDR1 is SEHNR and CDR2 is FQNEAQ (reference sequence). This CDR3 comprises 14 residues. The CDR3 coding sequence is TGTGCCAGCAGCTTAGCGTTGGGAATTGATGGCTACACCTTC. Protein product: CASSLALGIDGYTF.

This rearrangement joins TRBV18 to TRBJ2-7; no definite D call. Germline V gene lookup returns CDR1 KGHSH and CDR2 LQKENI. V lost 0 bases to trimming and J lost 7 bases, with 10 bases between them. This CDR3 comprises 13 residues. The CDR3 protein is CASSPPQAFEQYF. The CDR3 nucleotides read TGTGCCAGCTCACCACCCCAGGCCTTTGAGCAGTACTTC. Using reference TRBV18 and TRBJ2-7 for the parts outside the CDR3, the full variable domain is NAGVMQNPRHLVRRRGQEARLRCSPMKGHSHVYWYRQLPEEGLKFMVYLQKENIIDESGMPKERFSAEFPKEGPSILRIQQVVRGDSAAYFCASSPPQAFEQYFGPGTRLTVT.

A few counts support this clonotype. The gene calls are TRBV30 and TRBJ2-7; D may match TRBD1 or TRBD2 (5 bases each). The germline CDR1 and CDR2 sequences are GTSNPN and SVGIG (reference sequence). The V end was cut by 1 base, the J end by 5 bases, with 18 bases between. The CDR3 consists of 15 residues. The CDR3 reads CAWSAPGRRSDEQYF. As DNA, the CDR3 is TGTGCCTGGAGTGCGCCGGGACGCCGTTCCGACGAGCAGTACTTC.